This T cell receptor beta chain was identified during a study of early T cells in non-severe SARS-CoV-2 infection. TCRdb re-analysed the 5' RACE reads in MiXCR, keeping a single row per CDR3 protein. The table shows 64,000 or so distinct CDR3 sequences, with roughly 10% occurring only once. This clonotype has just a few counts. Germline V gene data show CDR1 as MNHEY and CDR2 as SVGAGI. There are 15 residues in the CDR3. V lost 7 bases and J 3 bases, leaving 18 bases between the germline ends. This TCR was sampled from an adult who was a healthcare worker with PCR-confirmed SARS-CoV-2 infection or an uninfected control (not recorded which). Here the sequenced sample was whole blood, taken at baseline. The genes are TRBV6-5 and TRBJ1-1, with D possibly matching TRBD1 (5 bases). The CDR3 region has the DNA TGTGCCAGCATATTTCGTGGGCGGGGGGACACTGAAGCTTTCTTT. Translating gives CASIFRGRGDTEAFF.